What follows describes a single T cell receptor (beta chain). Per the original data handling: Amplification with reference gene primers provided the estimates of nucleated cell counts. Sequencing used immunoSEQ multiplex PCR; TCRdb keeps in-frame clones, though not all of them. Clonal size and the V and J genes are those of that table, whereas D and trimming came from the DNA. Of 15,000 to 20,000 clones in the sample, around 81% were seen once. The sample originates from a study of blood T cell repertoires in COVID-19. The overall study: In each case, the material was cDNA or gDNA derived from T cells, B-cell-depleted T cells, or PBMCs.

The sample taken for sequencing was peripheral blood. This TCR was sampled from a man aged 35-49 years with active or convalescent COVID-19.

The CDR3 sequence is CASSQLSGPEGYTF. For the CDR3, the DNA is TGTGCCAGCAGCCAACTTAGTGGTCCCGAAGGCTACACCTTC. This chain links TRBV7-9 with TRBJ1-2; D is unclear. The CDR3 sequence is 14 residues long. Trimming took 5 bases from V and 8 from J, leaving 18 bases between them. The germline gives CDR1 SEHNR, CDR2 FQNEAQ (reference sequence).